This T cell receptor beta chain was captured in a study of low-dose radiotherapy and immunotherapy resistance in tumors. On the study more broadly: Per fraction, Cohort 2 was given 1 Gy every two weeks, accumulating a total of 13 Gy over 26 weeks. Intravenous ipilimumab 1 mg/kg every six weeks was given with nivolumab 240 mg every two weeks.

The time point is: after trial treatment. The treatment: LDRT plus nivolumab, ipilimumab, low-dose cyclophosphamide and aspirin (RACIN trial). CDR3 size: 14 residues. CDR1 and CDR2 from the germline V gene are MDHEN and SYDVKM. V lost 8 bases, J lost 3 bases, and 17 bases lay in between. The table lists this clonotype with a few counts. TCRs were amplified for approximately 21 PCR cycles with a constant-region primer and V-primer adapter. MiXCR, run by TCRdb on the reads, gives a single entry per CDR3 protein. The data hold roughly 50,000 distinct CDR3 sequences, with approximately 35% observed a single time.

V gene TRBV28 combines with J gene TRBJ2-7; D is possibly TRBD1 or TRBD2 (5 bases each). This TCR derives from a male donor with rectosigmoid adenocarcinoma. The input for sequencing was PBMCs, taken after low-dose radiotherapy plus immunotherapy. CDR3 protein: CASQPRGAYYEQYF. The DNA for the CDR3 is TGTGCCAGCCAGCCTCGGGGCGCTTACTACGAGCAGTACTTC. Drawing the rest from reference TRBV28 and TRBJ2-7, the complete variable domain is DVKVTQSSRYLVKRTGEKVFLECVQDMDHENMFWYRQDPGLGLRLIYFSYDVKMKEKGDIPEGYSVSREKKERFSLILESASTNQTSMYLCASQPRGAYYEQYFGPGTRLTVT.